Detailed here is one T cell receptor (beta chain). Profiled with immunoSEQ multiplex PCR; TCRdb holds only in-frame clones, not every one. The sample includes about 100,000 clones, approximately 92% of them seen just once. CDR1 is MNHEY and CDR2 is SMNVEV in the germline V gene (reference sequence). CDR3 length equals 17 residues. V shed 0 bases and J shed 3 bases, with 15 bases lying between them. The data were taken from a study of T cell changes during pregnancy in multiple sclerosis. V and J are TRBV27 and TRBJ2-1, with a weak D call TRBD2 (5 bases). The clonotype was recovered from a female donor with multiple sclerosis, enrolled in a pregnancy study. The sequences come from peripheral blood, collected in the second trimester of pregnancy. The CDR3 DNA reads TGTGCCAGCAGTTTATCGGTCTACGACTATGTCTACAATGAGCAGTTCTTC. It encodes CASSLSVYDYVYNEQFF.